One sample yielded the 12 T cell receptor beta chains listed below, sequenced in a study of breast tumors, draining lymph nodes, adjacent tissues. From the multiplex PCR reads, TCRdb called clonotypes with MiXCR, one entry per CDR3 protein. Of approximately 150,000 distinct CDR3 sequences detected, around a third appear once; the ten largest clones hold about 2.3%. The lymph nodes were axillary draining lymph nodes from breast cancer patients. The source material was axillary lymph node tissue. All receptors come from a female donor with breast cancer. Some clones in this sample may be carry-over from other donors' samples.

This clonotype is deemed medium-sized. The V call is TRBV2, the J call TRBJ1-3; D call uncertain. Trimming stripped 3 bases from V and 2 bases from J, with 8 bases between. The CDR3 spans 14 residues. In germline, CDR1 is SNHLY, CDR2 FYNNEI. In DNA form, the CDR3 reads TGTGCCAGCAGTGACGGTAATCCTGGAAACACCATATATTTT. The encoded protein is CASSDGNPGNTIYF.

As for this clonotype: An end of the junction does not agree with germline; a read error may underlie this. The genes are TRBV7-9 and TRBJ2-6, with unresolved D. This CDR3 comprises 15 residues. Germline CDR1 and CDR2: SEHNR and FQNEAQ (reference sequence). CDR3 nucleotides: TGTGCCAGCAGCATACATATCTCTGGGGTCAACGTCCTGACTTTC. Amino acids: CASSIHISGVNVLTF.

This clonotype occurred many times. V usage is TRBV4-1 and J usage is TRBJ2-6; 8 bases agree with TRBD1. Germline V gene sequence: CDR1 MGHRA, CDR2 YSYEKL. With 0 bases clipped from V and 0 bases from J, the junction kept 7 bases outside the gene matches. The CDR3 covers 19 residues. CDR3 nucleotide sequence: TGCGCCAGCAGCCAAGATAGGGGACAGGAAGTCTCTGGGGCCAACGTCCTGACTTTC. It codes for CASSQDRGQEVSGANVLTF.

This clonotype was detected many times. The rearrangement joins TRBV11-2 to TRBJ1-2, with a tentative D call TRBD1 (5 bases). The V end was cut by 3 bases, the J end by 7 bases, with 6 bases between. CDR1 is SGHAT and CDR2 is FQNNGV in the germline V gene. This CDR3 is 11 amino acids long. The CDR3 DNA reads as TGTGCCAGCAGCTTGGGGGGTGGCTACACCTTC. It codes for CASSLGGGYTF.

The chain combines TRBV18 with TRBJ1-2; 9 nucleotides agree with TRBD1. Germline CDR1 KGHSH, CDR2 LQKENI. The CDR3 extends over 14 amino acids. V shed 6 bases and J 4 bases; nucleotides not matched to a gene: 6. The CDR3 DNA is TGTGCCAGCTCGCTGGGACAGGGTGGCTATGGCTACACCTTC. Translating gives CASSLGQGGYGYTF.

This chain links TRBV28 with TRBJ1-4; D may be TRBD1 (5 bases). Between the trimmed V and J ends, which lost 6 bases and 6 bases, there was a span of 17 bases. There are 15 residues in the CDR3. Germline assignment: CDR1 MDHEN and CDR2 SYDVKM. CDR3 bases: TGTGCCAGCAGATGGGACGGGAACGGGGATGAAAAACTGTTTTTT. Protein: CASRWDGNGDEKLFF. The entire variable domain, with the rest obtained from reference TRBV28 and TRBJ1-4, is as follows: DVKVTQSSRYLVKRTGEKVFLECVQDMDHENMFWYRQDPGLGLRLIYFSYDVKMKEKGDIPEGYSVSREKKERFSLILESASTNQTSMYLCASRWDGNGDEKLFFGSGTQLSVL.

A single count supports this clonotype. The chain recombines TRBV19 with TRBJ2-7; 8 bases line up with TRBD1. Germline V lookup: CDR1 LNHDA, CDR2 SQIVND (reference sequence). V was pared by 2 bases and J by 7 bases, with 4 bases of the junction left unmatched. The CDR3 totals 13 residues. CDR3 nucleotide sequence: TGTGCCAGTAGTATACGACAGGGGAGGGAGCAGTACGTC. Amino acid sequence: CASSIRQGREQYV.

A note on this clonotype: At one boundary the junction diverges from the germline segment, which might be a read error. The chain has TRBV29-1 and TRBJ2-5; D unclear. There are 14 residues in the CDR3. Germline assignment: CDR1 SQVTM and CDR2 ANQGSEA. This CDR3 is CSVEVDLPWETQYF. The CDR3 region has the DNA TGCAGCGTCGAAGTGGACCTTCCATGGGAGACCCAGTACTTC.

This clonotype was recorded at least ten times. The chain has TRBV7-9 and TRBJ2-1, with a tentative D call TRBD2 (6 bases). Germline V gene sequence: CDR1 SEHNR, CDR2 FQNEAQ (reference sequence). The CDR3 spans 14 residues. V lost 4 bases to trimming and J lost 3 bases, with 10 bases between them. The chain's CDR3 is CASSYGGSYNEQFF. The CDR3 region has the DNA TGTGCCAGCAGCTACGGGGGTAGCTACAATGAGCAGTTCTTC.

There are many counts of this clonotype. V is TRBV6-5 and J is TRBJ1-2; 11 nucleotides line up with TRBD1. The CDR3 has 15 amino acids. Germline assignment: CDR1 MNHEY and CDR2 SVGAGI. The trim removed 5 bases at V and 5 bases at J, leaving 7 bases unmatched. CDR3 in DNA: TGTGCCAGCAGTGGCCGGGACAGGGGGACGTATGGCTACACCTTC. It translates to CASSGRDRGTYGYTF.

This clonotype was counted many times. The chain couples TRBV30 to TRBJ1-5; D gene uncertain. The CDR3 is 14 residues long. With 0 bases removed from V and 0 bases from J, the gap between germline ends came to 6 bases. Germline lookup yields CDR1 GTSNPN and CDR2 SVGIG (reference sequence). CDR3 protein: CAWSVHLSNQPQHF. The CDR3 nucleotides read TGTGCCTGGAGTGTACATCTTAGCAATCAGCCCCAGCATTTT.

CDR3 DNA sequence: TGTGCCAGCGCCCCACCCGGGACCCAGGGCACCTACGAGCAGTACTTC. It translates to CASAPPGTQGTYEQYF. The chain uses TRBV6-4 and TRBJ2-7, with D perhaps being TRBD1 or TRBD2 (5 bases each). The V gene lost 8 bases and the J gene lost 2 bases, with 22 bases spanning the gap. The CDR3 covers 16 residues. Per the germline V gene, CDR1 is MRHNA and CDR2 is SNTAGT.